These 3 T cell receptor beta chains were sequenced from one sample in a study of post-analysis software for immune sequencing data. Findings and caveats of the study: Compared with controls, patients had more of about five TRBV segments, including TRBV5-6, TRBV5-1 and TRBV20-1.

Unique molecular identifiers tagged the TCR beta cDNA libraries. TCRdb re-derived calls from the PCR reads in MiXCR, one entry per CDR3 protein. The table includes roughly 800,000 distinct CDR3 sequences, approximately 44% detected once. Antigen specificity for these receptors is unknown. The sequenced material came from blood. The receptors here all came from a girl under 18 with multiple sclerosis.

CDR3 DNA: TGTGCCAGCAGCAAGGGTTATGAAGCTTTCTTT. Translation: CASSKGYEAFF. V usage is TRBV21-1 and J usage is TRBJ1-1. TRBV21-1 is classified as a pseudogene. The CDR3 runs to 11 residues.

The sample holds a few counts of this clonotype. V and J are TRBV29-1 and TRBJ2-5, with TRBD2 identical over 7 bases. The CDR3 sequence is 15 residues long. Per the germline V gene, CDR1 is SQVTM and CDR2 is ANQGSEA. V was clipped by 3 bases and J by 5 bases; unmatched bases: 12. The CDR3 loop is CSVDSTREVWETQYF. The CDR3 nucleotides are TGCAGCGTTGATTCTACACGGGAGGTATGGGAGACCCAGTACTTC.

The sample holds a few counts of this clonotype. J is TRBJ1-4 and V is TRBV27, with D hard to call. CDR1 MNHEY and CDR2 SMNVEV come from the germline V gene (reference sequence). V lost 5 bases and J 0 bases, leaving 4 bases between the germline ends. The CDR3 length is 13 residues. Written as DNA, the CDR3 is TGTGCCAGCAGTCCCCCAACTAATGAAAAACTGTTTTTT. As protein: CASSPPTNEKLFF.